The 27 T cell receptor beta chains presented below share a single source sample, sequenced in a study of shared clonotypes between healthy human individuals. Libraries were prepared by immunoSEQ multiplex PCR; TCRdb keeps only in-frame clonotypes and omits some of them. The repertoire holds 1,500,000 or so clones, 98% seen once, with approximately 0.38% in the top ten. Sequencing input: naive CD4+ T cells sorted from blood. The subset is: CD45RA+ positively selected. The source is a man in his thirties or forties in good health.

As to this clone: The same CDR3 is also encoded by other DNA sequences in this sample. J is TRBJ1-5 and V is TRBV2, with 8 bases fitting TRBD1. Germline CDR1 reads SNHLY; CDR2 reads FYNNEI. The trim removed 5 bases at V and 7 bases at J, leaving 4 bases unmatched. The length of the CDR3 is 13 residues. CDR3: CASSSDRAQPQHF. CDR3 sequence (DNA): TGTGCCAGCAGTTCGGACAGGGCCCAGCCCCAGCATTTT.

The chain couples TRBV9 to TRBJ2-5, with 11 bases identical to TRBD2. The V and J ends lost 3 bases and 1 base, in that order; junction bases with no gene match: 5. The CDR3 loop spans 16 amino acids. Germline-derived CDR1 and CDR2 are SGDLS and YYNGEE. Here the CDR3 reads CASSAGTSGIQETQYF. Written as DNA, the CDR3 is TGTGCCAGCAGCGCCGGGACTAGCGGCATCCAAGAGACCCAGTACTTC. The full variable domain, completed using reference TRBV9 and TRBJ2-5, is DSGVTQTPKHLITATGQRVTLRCSPRSGDLSVYWYQQSLDQGLQFLIQYYNGEERAKGNILERFSAQQFPDLHSELNLSSLELGDSALYFCASSAGTSGIQETQYFGPGTRLLVL.

About this clone: Other DNA sequences from this sample encode an identical CDR3 as well. This chain uses TRBV5-1 with TRBJ2-2; 12 nucleotides align to TRBD2. The germline gives CDR1 SGHRS, CDR2 YFSETQ. There are 16 residues in the CDR3. V was pared by 0 bases and J by 3 bases, with 0 bases of the junction left unmatched. The CDR3 DNA follows: TGCGCCAGCAGCTTGGGACTAGCGGGAGACACCGGGGAGCTGTTTTTT. This encodes CASSLGLAGDTGELFF.

The rearrangement uses TRBV29-1 and TRBJ2-7; no clear D gene. Looked up from germline, CDR1 is SQVTM and CDR2 is ANQGSEA. With 7 bases removed from V and 6 bases from J, the gap between germline ends came to 13 bases. The CDR3 consists of 11 residues. The CDR3 nucleotides read TGCAGCGCTCGTATTGTTTCCGAGCAGTACTTC. It is translated as CSARIVSEQYF.

The gene calls are TRBV28 and TRBJ2-7; D remains unclear. Trimming left V 3 bases short and J 7 bases short, with 13 bases between. This CDR3 is built from 13 residues. Germline CDR1 is MDHEN and CDR2 is SYDVKM. CDR3 sequence: CASSFQVPLEQYF. CDR3 bases: TGTGCCAGCAGTTTCCAGGTCCCCCTGGAGCAGTACTTC. The full variable domain, in which reference TRBV28 and TRBJ2-7 provide the parts outside the CDR3, is DVKVTQSSRYLVKRTGEKVFLECVQDMDHENMFWYRQDPGLGLRLIYFSYDVKMKEKGDIPEGYSVSREKKERFSLILESASTNQTSMYLCASSFQVPLEQYFGPGTRLTVT.

V is TRBV5-4 and J is TRBJ2-1; D perhaps matches TRBD2 (6 bases). Trimming took off 4 bases at V and 4 bases at J, with 12 bases between the two ends. This CDR3 comprises 14 residues. Germline CDR1 SGHNT, CDR2 YYREEE (reference sequence). Here the CDR3 DNA reads TGTGCCAGCAGCACCCGGGACTCTTACAATGAGCAGTTCTTC. Its translation: CASSTRDSYNEQFF. The full variable domain, its missing parts supplied by reference TRBV5-4 and TRBJ2-1, is ETGVTQSPTHLIKTRGQQVTLRCSSQSGHNTVSWYQQALGQGPQFIFQYYREEENGRGNFPPRFSGLQFPNYSSELNVNALELDDSALYLCASSTRDSYNEQFFGPGTRLTVL.

This rearrangement joins TRBV13 to TRBJ2-1, with D possibly TRBD2 on 5 matching bases. Germline CDR1 is PRHDT and CDR2 is FYEKMQ (reference sequence). The CDR3 has 16 amino acids. Trimming took off 4 bases at V and 0 bases at J, with 13 bases between the two ends. CDR3 in amino acids: CASSSVTRSSYNEQFF. CDR3 coding DNA: TGTGCCAGCAGCTCAGTAACTAGGAGCTCCTACAATGAGCAGTTCTTC.

This clone appeared a single time. V usage is TRBV19 and J usage is TRBJ2-3, with D tentatively TRBD1 or TRBD2 (5 bases each). CDR1 and CDR2 (germline): LNHDA, SQIVND (reference sequence). This CDR3 has 12 amino acids. Trimming left V 6 bases short and J 6 bases short, with 10 bases between. The CDR3, as DNA: TGTGCCAGTAGGAGGGGTGTGGATACGCAGTATTTT. Protein product: CASRRGVDTQYF.

The V gene is TRBV10-3, the J gene TRBJ2-7, with 13 bases identical to TRBD2. The V and J ends lost 6 bases and 5 bases, in that order; junction bases with no gene match: 10. Germline V gene lookup returns CDR1 ENHRY and CDR2 SYGVKD. CDR3 length: 16 residues. The CDR3 loop is CAIRTGTSGMGDEQYF. CDR3 in DNA: TGTGCCATCAGGACCGGGACTAGCGGGATGGGGGACGAGCAGTACTTC.

The chain couples TRBV9 to TRBJ2-1, with 9 positions matching TRBD2. The V gene end was trimmed by 0 bases and the J gene end by 0 bases; junction bases not matched to a gene: 10. The CDR3 is made up of 19 amino acids. The V gene's germline CDR1 is SGDLS and CDR2 YYNGEE. Written as DNA, the CDR3 is TGTGCCAGCAGCGTAGGTCCTAGCGGGGATTTTAGCTCCTACAATGAGCAGTTCTTC. Amino acids: CASSVGPSGDFSSYNEQFF.

The chain carries TRBV29-1 and TRBJ2-1, with 14 bases lining up with TRBD2. The CDR3 extends over 16 amino acids. Germline CDR1 SQVTM, CDR2 ANQGSEA. J was trimmed by 0 bases and V by 7 bases; bases with no gene match: 5. The CDR3 nucleotides read TGCAGCGCTGGACTAGCGGGGGGAAGCTCCTACAATGAGCAGTTCTTC. This sequence encodes CSAGLAGGSSYNEQFF.

Note on this clone: The identical CDR3 is also encoded by other nucleotide sequences in the sample. The rearrangement joins TRBV9 to TRBJ2-1; 8 bases are a match to TRBD2. V dropped 2 bases and J dropped 7; count of bases not matched to a gene: 8. Germline assignment: CDR1 SGDLS and CDR2 YYNGEE. The CDR3 is 15 residues long. This CDR3 is CASSVSGTSGNEQFF. CDR3 in DNA: TGTGCCAGCAGCGTTAGCGGGACCTCCGGGAATGAGCAGTTCTTC. Full variable domain (remainder filled in from reference TRBV9 and TRBJ2-1): DSGVTQTPKHLITATGQRVTLRCSPRSGDLSVYWYQQSLDQGLQFLIQYYNGEERAKGNILERFSAQQFPDLHSELNLSSLELGDSALYFCASSVSGTSGNEQFFGPGTRLTVL.

This chain connects TRBV6-1 to TRBJ1-1; D ambiguous. Per germline, CDR1 MNHNS and CDR2 SASEGT. Trimming left V 2 bases short and J 0 bases short, with 13 bases between. The CDR3 sequence is 16 residues long. Here the CDR3 DNA reads TGTGCCAGCAGTGAAATCGGACGAGGGATGAACACTGAAGCTTTCTTT. Protein product: CASSEIGRGMNTEAFF.

The rearrangement links TRBV5-1 to TRBJ2-1; D is unclear. Germline values: CDR1 SGHRS, CDR2 YFSETQ. V lost 0 bases and J 9 bases, leaving 10 bases between the germline ends. The CDR3 runs to 13 residues. The CDR3 DNA sequence: TGCGCCAGCAGCTTGGAATGGGGTAGTGAGCAGTTCTTC. It codes for CASSLEWGSEQFF.

The chain joins TRBV7-9 to TRBJ2-7; 11 bases fit TRBD2. CDR1 is SEHNR, CDR2 FQNEAQ, per germline (reference sequence). V lost 10 bases and J lost 4; bases outside the gene matches: 12. This CDR3 has 15 amino acids. The CDR3 sequence: CATLGGTSGSYEQYF. The CDR3 DNA reads TGTGCCACATTGGGGGGAACTAGCGGGAGTTACGAGCAGTACTTC.

This chain links TRBV29-1 with TRBJ1-1, with D possibly TRBD1 on 6 matching bases. Germline CDR1 SQVTM, CDR2 ANQGSEA. Trimming removed 4 bases from V and 5 bases from J, with 20 bases in between. CDR3 length: 15 residues. The CDR3 coding sequence is TGCAGCGTTGGGGTCCAGGGGCCTGTGGGGACTGAAGCTTTCTTT. Amino acid sequence: CSVGVQGPVGTEAFF.

This clone came up once. The chain links TRBV16 to TRBJ2-3; D not certain. The V end was cut by 3 bases, the J end by 6 bases, with 4 bases between. CDR1 KGHSY and CDR2 FQNENV come from the germline V gene. The CDR3 has 11 amino acids. CDR3 sequence: CASSQGDTQYF. The CDR3, as DNA: TGTGCCAGCAGCCAGGGGGATACGCAGTATTTT.

V usage is TRBV5-4 and J usage is TRBJ2-7; 7 bases line up with TRBD1. Trimming took 3 bases from V and 7 from J; bases not matched to a gene: 13. The germline gives CDR1 SGHNT, CDR2 YYREEE (reference sequence). The CDR3 runs 15 residues. CDR3 in amino acids: CASSSELDRREEQYF. CDR3 nucleotides: TGTGCCAGCAGCTCGGAACTGGACAGGCGTGAGGAGCAGTACTTC.

The J gene is TRBJ1-1, the V gene TRBV2; no firm D call. Trimming stripped 4 bases from V and 4 bases from J, with 22 bases between. Per the germline V gene, CDR1 is SNHLY and CDR2 is FYNNEI. The CDR3 covers 17 residues. CDR3 region: CASSVNQLGSLGTEAFF. The CDR3 DNA reads TGTGCCAGCAGTGTAAACCAGTTGGGCAGCTTGGGCACTGAAGCTTTCTTT. Complete variable domain (other parts from reference TRBV2 and TRBJ1-1): EPEVTQTPSHQVTQMGQEVILRCVPISNHLYFYWYRQILGQKVEFLVSFYNNEISEKSEIFDDQFSVERPDGSNFTLKIRSTKLEDSAMYFCASSVNQLGSLGTEAFFGQGTRLTVV.

The chain recombines TRBV6-6 with TRBJ1-1, with D perhaps TRBD1 (5 bases). V lost 5 bases and J lost 5, with 15 bases in between. In germline, CDR1 is MNHNY, CDR2 SVGAGI (reference sequence). This CDR3 spans 14 amino acids. CDR3 nucleotide sequence: TGTGCCAGCAGTCTCACAGGACTCGGTACTGAAGCTTTCTTT. This gives the protein CASSLTGLGTEAFF.

The CDR3 region has the DNA TGTGCCAGCAGCCCCCGGGCTTCTGGTGAGCAGTTCTTC. Encoded protein: CASSPRASGEQFF. The V gene is TRBV6-5, the J gene TRBJ2-1; D gene uncertain. In germline, CDR1 is MNHEY, CDR2 SVGAGI. The CDR3 length is 13 residues. Trimming shortened V by 6 bases and J by 9 bases, and 15 bases separated the two germline ends.

The rearrangement links TRBV29-1 to TRBJ1-2; D is uncertain. The CDR3 has 13 amino acids. The V gene's germline CDR1 is SQVTM and CDR2 ANQGSEA. V lost 4 bases and J lost 1, with 10 bases in between. This chain's CDR3 is CSVARESNYGYTF. In nucleotides, the CDR3 is TGCAGCGTTGCTAGGGAAAGTAACTATGGCTACACCTTC.

The chain links TRBV18 to TRBJ1-1; D perhaps matches TRBD1 (6 bases). Deletions cut 2 bases from V and 5 bases from J, with 12 bases between. The germline gives CDR1 KGHSH, CDR2 LQKENI. The CDR3 contains 14 residues. The DNA of the CDR3 is TGTGCCAGCTCACCAGCCCACGGGACAACTGAAGCTTTCTTT. Translated: CASSPAHGTTEAFF.

The chain couples TRBV11-1 to TRBJ2-7, with 7 bases lining up with TRBD1. In germline, CDR1 is SGHAT, CDR2 FQDESV (reference sequence). Trimming removed 5 bases from V and 5 bases from J; junction bases left unmatched: 12. The CDR3 length is 15 residues. CDR3 amino acids: CASSPRQGSVHEQYF. CDR3 nucleotides: TGTGCCAGCAGCCCTAGACAGGGTTCAGTCCACGAGCAGTACTTC. The whole variable domain, remainder taken from reference TRBV11-1 and TRBJ2-7, is EAEVAQSPRYKITEKSQAVAFWCDPISGHATLYWYRQILGQGPELLVQFQDESVVDDSQLPKDRFSAERLKGVDSTLKIQPAELGDSAMYLCASSPRQGSVHEQYFGPGTRLTVT.

This chain uses TRBV19 with TRBJ2-7; D perhaps matches TRBD1 (6 bases). Trimming cost V 8 bases and J 4 bases, with 15 bases left between them. CDR3 length equals 13 residues. In germline, CDR1 is LNHDA, CDR2 SQIVND (reference sequence). CDR3 region: CASQQGRGYEQYF. In DNA, the CDR3 is TGTGCCAGTCAACAGGGACGGGGATACGAGCAGTACTTC.

The chain uses TRBV5-1 and TRBJ1-4; D may be TRBD1 (5 bases). The CDR3 covers 14 residues. V dropped 3 bases and J dropped 7 bases, with 13 bases sitting between them. The germline V gene has CDR1 SGHRS and CDR2 YFSETQ. DNA of the CDR3: TGCGCCAGCAGCTCCGGGACCGAAGGTGAAAAACTGTTTTTT. Translating gives CASSSGTEGEKLFF.

The V gene is TRBV9, the J gene TRBJ2-3; the match to TRBD2 covers 8 bases. The V gene end was trimmed by 2 bases and the J gene end by 0 bases; junction bases not matched to a gene: 5. Germline loops: CDR1 SGDLS, CDR2 YYNGEE. The CDR3 loop spans 16 amino acids. The CDR3 protein is CASSVSPSGSTDTQYF. DNA of the CDR3: TGTGCCAGCAGCGTTTCTCCTAGCGGGAGCACAGATACGCAGTATTTT. Filled out from reference TRBV9 and TRBJ2-3, the complete variable domain reads DSGVTQTPKHLITATGQRVTLRCSPRSGDLSVYWYQQSLDQGLQFLIQYYNGEERAKGNILERFSAQQFPDLHSELNLSSLELGDSALYFCASSVSPSGSTDTQYFGPGTRLTVL.